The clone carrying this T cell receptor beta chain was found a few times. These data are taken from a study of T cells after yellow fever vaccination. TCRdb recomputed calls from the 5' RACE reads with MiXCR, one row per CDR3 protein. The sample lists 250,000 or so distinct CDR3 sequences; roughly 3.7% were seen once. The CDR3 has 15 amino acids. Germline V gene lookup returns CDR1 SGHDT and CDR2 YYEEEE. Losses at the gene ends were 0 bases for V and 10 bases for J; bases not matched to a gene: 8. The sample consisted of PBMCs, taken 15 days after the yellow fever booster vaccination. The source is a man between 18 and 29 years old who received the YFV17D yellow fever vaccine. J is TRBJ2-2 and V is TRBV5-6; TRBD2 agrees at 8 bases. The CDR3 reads CASSLVTGGRKELFF. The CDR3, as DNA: TGTGCCAGCAGCTTGGTTACGGGGGGGCGAAAGGAGCTGTTTTTT.